The 30 T cell receptor beta chains below come from one sample, sequenced in a study of chronic HIV infection and antiretroviral therapy. TCRdb processed the 5' RACE reads anew with MiXCR; each CDR3 protein has one entry. Seen here are 39,000 or so distinct CDR3 sequences, more than 8% observed once, and the top ten hold 2.9%. The sample was peripheral blood. The source is an adult who had HIV and had not received antiretroviral therapy, or was an uninfected healthy control (not recorded which).

This clonotype was recorded at least ten times. The chain joins TRBV28 to TRBJ2-7; no clear D. The length of the CDR3 is 13 residues. The germline CDR1 and CDR2 sequences are MDHEN and SYDVKM. V lost 6 bases and J 3 bases, leaving 12 bases between the germline ends. The chain's CDR3 is CASRPGRIYEQYF. CDR3 nucleotide sequence: TGTGCCAGCAGGCCCGGACGGATCTACGAGCAGTACTTC.

This clonotype was counted at least ten times. The J gene is TRBJ1-1, the V gene TRBV29-1, with no clear D. The CDR3 runs to 13 residues. Germline V lookup: CDR1 SQVTM, CDR2 ANQGSEA. Trimming left V 3 bases short and J 1 base short, with 9 bases between. CDR3 amino acids: CSVDGLTNTEAFF. The CDR3 nucleotides read TGCAGCGTTGACGGACTGACGAACACTGAAGCTTTCTTT.

The chain joins TRBV28 to TRBJ1-2, with D tentatively TRBD1 (5 bases). The CDR3 has 15 amino acids. The germline gives CDR1 MDHEN, CDR2 SYDVKM. The V end lost 3 bases, the J end lost 2 bases, and 13 bases lay between the germline ends. The CDR3 sequence is CASSFRGVLNYGYTF. The CDR3 DNA reads as TGTGCCAGCAGTTTTCGGGGGGTATTAAACTATGGCTACACCTTC.

This clonotype is labeled medium-sized. The chain joins TRBV6-4 to TRBJ2-1; maybe TRBD1 (6 bases). The CDR3 is 13 amino acids. Germline CDR1 is MRHNA and CDR2 is SNTAGT. V dropped 2 bases and J dropped 4 bases, with 6 bases sitting between them. CDR3 protein: CASSDGTYNEQFF. CDR3 in DNA: TGTGCCAGCAGTGACGGGACATACAATGAGCAGTTCTTC.

The J gene is TRBJ2-5, the V gene TRBV7-6; D is tentatively TRBD1 or TRBD2 (5 bases each). V lost 8 bases and J lost 1, with 8 bases in between. This CDR3 contains 12 residues. CDR1 and CDR2 from the germline V gene are SGHVS and FNYEAQ. CDR3 sequence: CASGDGQETQYF. The CDR3 region has the DNA TGTGCCAGCGGGGACGGCCAAGAGACCCAGTACTTC.

The V gene is TRBV28, the J gene TRBJ2-7; D is ambiguous. Trimming stripped 3 bases from V and 3 bases from J, with 3 bases between. The length of the CDR3 is 11 residues. CDR1 is MDHEN, CDR2 SYDVKM, per germline. The CDR3 loop is CASSFVYEQYF. The CDR3 bases are TGTGCCAGCAGTTTCGTCTACGAGCAGTACTTC.

This clonotype has at least ten counts. The chain carries TRBV5-6 and TRBJ2-1; maybe TRBD1 (5 bases). Germline V gene lookup returns CDR1 SGHDT and CDR2 YYEEEE. Deletions cut 4 bases from V and 0 bases from J, with 8 bases between. This CDR3 comprises 14 residues. This CDR3 reads CASSTDISYNEQFF. CDR3 DNA: TGTGCCAGCAGCACGGACATCTCCTACAATGAGCAGTTCTTC.

This clonotype occurred a few times. The CDR3 bases are TGTGCCAGCAGTTACCCCTCTAGGGTCCTTGATCAGCCCCAGCATTTT. It specifies CASSYPSRVLDQPQHF. V gene TRBV28 combines with J gene TRBJ1-5; D uncertain. Germline V CDR1 and CDR2: MDHEN, SYDVKM. V was cut by 4 bases and J by 5 bases, with 18 bases left in between. This CDR3 has 16 amino acids.

V gene TRBV28 combines with J gene TRBJ1-5, with D possibly TRBD1 on 5 matching bases. The CDR3 has 13 amino acids. Germline assignment: CDR1 MDHEN and CDR2 SYDVKM. V gave up 7 bases and J gave up 4 bases, with 11 bases separating them. The CDR3, as DNA: TGTGCCAGCACCCCGGGACTTAATCAGCCCCAGCATTTT. Protein sequence: CASTPGLNQPQHF.

This clonotype was seen a handful of times. The gene calls are TRBV7-2 and TRBJ1-2; D remains ambiguous. The CDR3 is made up of 13 amino acids. In germline, CDR1 is SGHTA, CDR2 FQGNSA. V gave up 2 bases and J gave up 1 base, with 5 bases separating them. CDR3 sequence: CASSLSSNYGYTF. CDR3 nucleotides: TGTGCCAGCAGCTTATCTAGTAACTATGGCTACACCTTC.

This clonotype has ten or more counts. CDR3: CASGEGYSGNPPYNEQFF. CDR3 bases: TGTGCCAGCGGTGAGGGCTATAGCGGGAACCCACCCTACAATGAGCAGTTCTTC. The V gene is TRBV28, the J gene TRBJ2-1, with 8 bases matching TRBD2. The V segment lost 8 bases and the J segment 2 bases; nucleotides outside the gene matches: 17. Germline lookup yields CDR1 MDHEN and CDR2 SYDVKM. The CDR3 runs 18 residues.

This clonotype was recorded a few times. The chain joins TRBV20-1 to TRBJ1-1; D is perhaps TRBD1 (6 bases). In germline, CDR1 is DFQATT, CDR2 SNEGSKA (reference sequence). The length of the CDR3 is 15 residues. The V end lost 0 bases, the J end lost 6 bases, and 17 bases lay between the germline ends. The CDR3 bases are TGCAGTGCTAGAGATTTTAACAGGGTGGGTTCTGAAGCTTTCTTT. Translating gives CSARDFNRVGSEAFF.

This clonotype came up many times. J is TRBJ2-5 and V is TRBV2; 12 bases align to TRBD2. Trimming at V came to 5 bases and at J to 4 bases, leaving 2 bases not matched to a gene. Germline loops: CDR1 SNHLY, CDR2 FYNNEI. The CDR3 consists of 14 residues. CDR3 loop: CASSLAGGPETQYF. In nucleotides, the CDR3 is TGTGCCAGCAGTCTAGCGGGAGGGCCAGAGACCCAGTACTTC. Complete variable domain (other parts from reference TRBV2 and TRBJ2-5): EPEVTQTPSHQVTQMGQEVILRCVPISNHLYFYWYRQILGQKVEFLVSFYNNEISEKSEIFDDQFSVERPDGSNFTLKIRSTKLEDSAMYFCASSLAGGPETQYFGPGTRLLVL.

The J gene is TRBJ1-6, the V gene TRBV5-1; D call uncertain. CDR1 and CDR2 from the germline V gene are SGHRS and YFSETQ. CDR3 length: 15 residues. Trimming left V 0 bases short and J 11 bases short, with 15 bases between. CDR3 sequence (DNA): TGCGCCAGCAGCTTGGATTGCCAACGCGGGGCACCCCTCCACTTT. Translating it yields CASSLDCQRGAPLHF.

This clonotype was seen ten or more times. The V call is TRBV12-3 or TRBV12-4, the J call TRBJ2-6; D is ambiguous. The CDR3 is made up of 15 amino acids. V was clipped by 7 bases and J by 0 bases, with 10 bases between them. As DNA, the CDR3 is TGTGCCAGCAAGGCAGACATCTCTGGGGCCAACGTCCTGACTTTC. Protein product: CASKADISGANVLTF.

This clonotype was counted only a few times. The rearrangement links TRBV7-2 to TRBJ2-5; D tentatively fits TRBD1 or TRBD2 (6 bases each). The CDR3 loop spans 15 amino acids. Germline lookup yields CDR1 SGHTA and CDR2 FQGNSA. With 5 bases removed from V and 5 bases from J, the gap between germline ends came to 18 bases. CDR3 in amino acids: CASSPIADQGETQYF. CDR3 bases: TGTGCCAGCAGCCCGATAGCGGACCAGGGGGAGACCCAGTACTTC.

J is TRBJ1-4 and V is TRBV7-8; 7 nucleotides agree with TRBD1. The CDR3 runs 15 residues. Losses at the gene ends were 5 bases for V and 5 bases for J; bases not matched to a gene: 8. CDR1 and CDR2 (germline): SGHVS, FQNEAQ. CDR3 residues: CASSPPTGRNEKLFF. DNA of the CDR3: TGTGCCAGCAGCCCCCCGACAGGGAGAAATGAAAAACTGTTTTTT.

With respect to this clonotype: The junction shows a germline mismatch at one end, possibly a read error. The rearrangement joins TRBV28 to TRBJ2-3; D possibly corresponds to TRBD1 (6 bases). CDR3 length: 14 amino acids. Germline V gives CDR1 MDHEN, CDR2 SYDVKM. In DNA form, the CDR3 reads TGTGCCAGCGGTGGCCCTGGGGACACAGATACGCGGTATTTT. Translated, it gives CASGGPGDTDTRYF.

Remarks on this clonotype: Being one base from a much bigger clone, this may be a read error. The chain links TRBV5-1 to TRBJ1-1, with D unclear. Germline assignment: CDR1 SGHRS and CDR2 YFSETQ. The CDR3 contains 16 residues. V lost 4 bases to trimming and J lost 4 bases, with 20 bases between them. The CDR3 here is CASSLRTGTWSTEAFF. The CDR3 DNA is TGCGCCAGCAGCCTACGGACTGGTACCTGGAGCACTGAAGCTTTCTTT.

There are many counts of this clonotype. This rearrangement joins TRBV4-3 to TRBJ1-6; 10 positions match TRBD1. The germline V gene encodes CDR1 LGHNA and CDR2 YSLEER. The CDR3 has 19 residues. V lost 0 bases to trimming and J lost 7 bases; unmatched junction nucleotides: 12. CDR3 DNA sequence: TGCGCCAGCAGCCAAGAGGCCGGGACAGGGGTTGTAGGGAATTCACCCCTCCACTTT. Amino acid sequence: CASSQEAGTGVVGNSPLHF.

This clonotype was counted ten times or more. The J gene is TRBJ2-5, the V gene TRBV29-1; 15 bases match TRBD2. The CDR3 covers 16 residues. V lost 5 bases and J lost 5; bases outside the gene matches: 9. Germline V gene data show CDR1 as SQVTM and CDR2 as ANQGSEA. The CDR3 region has the DNA TGCAGCGTTCCCGGACTAGCGGGAGGGCCCTGGGAGACCCAGTACTTC. It specifies CSVPGLAGGPWETQYF.

This clonotype showed up many times. The rearrangement links TRBV3-1 to TRBJ1-3, with D maybe TRBD1 (6 bases). The ends were cut back, 3 bases at V and 2 bases at J, with 11 bases in the middle. The CDR3 has 15 residues. Per the germline V gene, CDR1 is LGHDT and CDR2 is YNNKEL (reference sequence). CDR3 sequence (DNA): TGTGCCAGCAGCCACCGGACAGTCGCTGGAAACACCATATATTTT. Its protein is CASSHRTVAGNTIYF. The complete variable domain, with remaining parts taken from reference TRBV3-1 and TRBJ1-3, reads DTAVSQTPKYLVTQMGNDKSIKCEQNLGHDTMYWYKQDSKKFLKIMFSYNNKELIINETVPNRFSPKSPDKAHLNLHINSLELGDSAVYFCASSHRTVAGNTIYFGEGSWLTVV.

This clonotype was detected many times. This chain joins TRBV28 and TRBJ1-2; unclear D gene. The germline V gene has CDR1 MDHEN and CDR2 SYDVKM. V shed 3 bases and J shed 8 bases, with 19 bases lying between them. The CDR3 length is 15 residues. The CDR3 coding sequence is TGTGCCAGCAGTTTGGGAAACAGTCCCGGTTTGGGCTACACCTTC. It translates to CASSLGNSPGLGYTF.

This clonotype occurred a few times. The genes are TRBV28 and TRBJ1-3; 12 bases are shared with TRBD1. The CDR3 length is 15 residues. V was clipped by 5 bases and J by 2 bases; unmatched bases: 1. Germline CDR1 reads MDHEN; CDR2 reads SYDVKM. The CDR3, as DNA: TGTGCCAGCAGTGGGACAGGGGGCCCTGGAAACACCATATATTTT. This translates into CASSGTGGPGNTIYF.

The rearrangement joins TRBV5-1 to TRBJ2-5; no clear D gene. V shed 2 bases and J shed 2 bases, with 4 bases lying between them. The CDR3 is 12 residues long. Germline CDR1 and CDR2: SGHRS and YFSETQ. In DNA, the CDR3 is TGCGCCAGCAGCTTTAATCAAGAGACCCAGTACTTC. Protein: CASSFNQETQYF.

This clonotype was recorded a few times. This rearrangement joins TRBV6-6 to TRBJ2-3; D perhaps matches TRBD2 (6 bases). With 0 bases removed from V and 1 base from J, the gap between germline ends came to 14 bases. CDR3 length: 17 residues. Germline-derived CDR1 and CDR2 are MNHNY and SVGAGI (reference sequence). DNA of the CDR3: TGTGCCAGCAGTTACTCTCCGCCGGGAGAGGGCACAGATACGCAGTATTTT. Translation: CASSYSPPGEGTDTQYF.

This chain uses TRBV4-2 with TRBJ1-1; 7 bases fit TRBD1. Trimming cost V 5 bases and J 0 bases; bases outside gene matches: 3. The CDR3 loop spans 14 amino acids. Germline V CDR1 and CDR2: LGHNA, YNFKEQ. The CDR3 spells CASSGQALNTEAFF. The CDR3 region has the DNA TGTGCCAGCAGCGGACAGGCGCTGAACACTGAAGCTTTCTTT.

This clonotype was seen a few times. This chain links TRBV28 with TRBJ2-7; possibly TRBD1 for D (5 bases). Trimming removed 6 bases from V and 1 base from J, with 13 bases in between. This CDR3 comprises 14 residues. Germline CDR1 is MDHEN and CDR2 is SYDVKM. The DNA for the CDR3 is TGTGCCAGCAGCCACCCAGACAGATCCTACGAGCAGTACTTC. Protein sequence: CASSHPDRSYEQYF.

The sample holds many counts of this clonotype. The genes are TRBV10-3 and TRBJ2-3; D possibly corresponds to TRBD1 (6 bases). Germline V lookup: CDR1 ENHRY, CDR2 SYGVKD. The CDR3 consists of 14 residues. Deletions cut 10 bases from V and 0 bases from J, with 14 bases between. CDR3 coding DNA: TGTGCCACGACAGGCTCAGCGAGCACAGATACGCAGTATTTT. It codes for CATTGSASTDTQYF.

This clonotype was counted only a few times. The chain uses TRBV10-3 and TRBJ2-7; 14 bases are a match to TRBD2. J was trimmed by 2 bases and V by 4 bases; bases with no gene match: 4. Per germline, CDR1 ENHRY and CDR2 SYGVKD. CDR3 length: 16 residues. The CDR3 nucleotides read TGTGCCATCAGTGGGGGACTAGCGGGGGAAGCCTACGAGCAGTACTTC. This codes for CAISGGLAGEAYEQYF.